One sample yielded the 30 T cell receptor beta chains listed below, sequenced in a study of blood T cell repertoires in COVID-19. The table came from immunoSEQ multiplex PCR; TCRdb's copy has only in-frame clones and leaves some out. The sample consists of around 200,000 clones, nearly 85% of them appearing once. Sequencing input: peripheral blood. The receptors come from a woman aged 30 to 39 with COVID-19, enrolled during active disease.

The J gene is TRBJ2-5, the V gene TRBV11-2; D gene ambiguous. V lost 5 bases to trimming and J lost 0 bases, with 10 bases between them. Germline CDR1 reads SGHAT; CDR2 reads FQNNGV. The CDR3 is 14 amino acids. For the CDR3, the DNA is TGTGCCAGCAGCCGACGCAGGAACCAAGAGACCCAGTACTTC. This translates into CASSRRRNQETQYF.

This chain links TRBV29-1 with TRBJ2-1, with D perhaps being TRBD1 or TRBD2 (6 bases each). V was trimmed by 7 bases and J by 7 bases, leaving 20 bases between them. Germline V gene sequence: CDR1 SQVTM, CDR2 ANQGSEA. The CDR3 runs to 14 residues. The CDR3 DNA is TGCAGCGCGGGGGCGGCTAGCTTAAAAAATGAGCAGTTCTTC. Protein sequence: CSAGAASLKNEQFF.

The chain combines TRBV5-6 with TRBJ2-2; 11 bases are shared with TRBD2. J lost 7 bases, V lost 5 bases, and 10 bases had no gene match. Germline CDR1 reads SGHDT; CDR2 reads YYEEEE. The CDR3 has 16 amino acids. CDR3 sequence (DNA): TGTGCCAGCAGACAATTAGCGGGAGGGCCCGGCGGGGAGCTGTTTTTT. It specifies CASRQLAGGPGGELFF.

This clone is a singleton in its sample. The junction departs from the called germline gene at one end, perhaps through a read error. The CDR3 DNA reads as TGTGCCAGCAGCTTGGCCCCCGCGGGACCTGAGGCTTTCTTT. The encoded protein is CASSLAPAGPEAFF. V is TRBV5-4 and J is TRBJ1-1; weak D call: TRBD1 (5 bases). Germline V gene sequence: CDR1 SGHNT, CDR2 YYREEE (reference sequence). The CDR3 contains 14 residues.

The chain couples TRBV18 to TRBJ1-1, with D possibly TRBD1 on 5 matching bases. The germline gives CDR1 KGHSH, CDR2 LQKENI. The CDR3 sequence is 12 residues long. V lost 4 bases and J lost 3, with 6 bases in between. The CDR3 DNA reads as TGTGCCAGCTCACAACAGGACACTGAAGCTTTCTTT. This encodes CASSQQDTEAFF.

This clone was counted a single time. The rearrangement uses TRBV6-5 and TRBJ1-4; 10 bases align to TRBD1. V was pared by 6 bases and J by 8 bases, with 9 bases of the junction left unmatched. This CDR3 is 15 amino acids long. Per the germline V gene, CDR1 is MNHEY and CDR2 is SVGAGI. CDR3 bases: TGTGCCAGCAGCCGACAGGGGGCTGAAGGAGAAAAACTGTTTTTT. Translating it yields CASSRQGAEGEKLFF.

This clone was counted a single time. The genes are TRBV6-2 or TRBV6-3 and TRBJ2-1; D call uncertain. V was shortened by 6 bases and J by 6 bases, with 9 bases between the two germline ends. This CDR3 has 12 residues. Germline CDR1 and CDR2: MNHEY and SVGEGT. CDR3 DNA: TGTGCCAGCAGCCCCACGGGCAATGAGCAGTTCTTC. It codes for CASSPTGNEQFF.

The J gene is TRBJ2-7, the V gene TRBV7-9; weak D call: TRBD1 (6 bases). This CDR3 spans 15 amino acids. Germline CDR1 reads SEHNR; CDR2 reads FQNEAQ (reference sequence). V dropped 1 base and J dropped 0 bases, with 10 bases sitting between them. This chain's CDR3 is CASSLEGTSSYEQYF. The CDR3, as DNA: TGTGCCAGCAGCTTAGAAGGGACAAGCTCCTACGAGCAGTACTTC.

This clone was observed once. V gene TRBV19 combines with J gene TRBJ2-1; maybe TRBD1 (6 bases). Germline CDR1 LNHDA, CDR2 SQIVND (reference sequence). The CDR3 consists of 16 residues. Trimming cost V 5 bases and J 0 bases, with 14 bases left between them. The CDR3 protein is CASSPGSRGSYNEQFF. The CDR3 coding sequence is TGTGCCAGTAGTCCGGGTTCCAGGGGCTCCTACAATGAGCAGTTCTTC.

The chain employs TRBV5-1 and TRBJ2-1; D ambiguous. The V gene lost 0 bases and the J gene lost 5 bases, with 12 bases spanning the gap. The CDR3 is made up of 15 amino acids. Germline values: CDR1 SGHRS, CDR2 YFSETQ. CDR3 region: CASSLGLLSNNEQFF. The CDR3 DNA reads TGCGCCAGCAGCTTGGGGCTCCTCTCAAACAATGAGCAGTTCTTC.

V and J are TRBV4-3 and TRBJ1-2, with 7 bases aligning to TRBD1. The CDR3 sequence is 17 residues long. From germline, CDR1 is LGHNA and CDR2 YSLEER. J was trimmed by 4 bases and V by 0 bases; bases with no gene match: 11. The CDR3 region is CASSQDRAGGSIYGYTF. The CDR3 nucleotides read TGCGCCAGCAGCCAAGATCGGGCAGGGGGATCTATCTATGGCTACACCTTC.

The rearrangement uses TRBV6-5 and TRBJ1-1, with TRBD1 identical over 8 bases. Germline lookup yields CDR1 MNHEY and CDR2 SVGAGI. The V and J ends lost 10 bases and 3 bases, in that order; junction bases with no gene match: 13. This CDR3 comprises 15 residues. CDR3 nucleotides: TGTGCCATCGGGGCAGGGGGCGCCCCGGACACTGAAGCTTTCTTT. Amino acid sequence: CAIGAGGAPDTEAFF.

V is TRBV19 and J is TRBJ1-2; TRBD1 is a possible D gene (5 bases). Germline V gene sequence: CDR1 LNHDA, CDR2 SQIVND (reference sequence). Trimming took off 0 bases at V and 9 bases at J, with 20 bases between the two ends. The CDR3 extends over 16 amino acids. The CDR3 nucleotides are TGTGCCAGTAGTATAGACCCTGGCAGGGCCTCCTCGCGCTACACCTTC. Protein: CASSIDPGRASSRYTF.

The gene calls are TRBV7-9 and TRBJ1-1; 7 bases line up with TRBD1. The CDR3 extends over 16 amino acids. The germline CDR1 and CDR2 sequences are SEHNR and FQNEAQ (reference sequence). V was pared by 4 bases and J by 0 bases, with 8 bases of the junction left unmatched. CDR3 nucleotides: TGTGCCAGCAGCTCCAATTGGGGACAGCTGAACACTGAAGCTTTCTTT. As protein: CASSSNWGQLNTEAFF. The full variable domain, completed using reference TRBV7-9 and TRBJ1-1, is DTGVSQNPRHKITKRGQNVTFRCDPISEHNRLYWYRQTLGQGPEFLTYFQNEAQLEKSRLLSDRFSAERPKGSFSTLEIQRTEQGDSAMYLCASSSNWGQLNTEAFFGQGTRLTVV.

This chain links TRBV5-1 with TRBJ2-2, with D unresolved. Trimming removed 0 bases from V and 4 bases from J, with 7 bases in between. This CDR3 has 14 amino acids. The germline gives CDR1 SGHRS, CDR2 YFSETQ. The CDR3 sequence: CASSLERSTGELFF. The CDR3 DNA reads as TGCGCCAGCAGCTTGGAACGGTCCACCGGGGAGCTGTTTTTT.

This rearrangement joins TRBV14 to TRBJ2-3; the match to TRBD2 covers 7 bases. Losses at the gene ends were 4 bases for V and 3 bases for J; bases not matched to a gene: 10. Germline CDR1 reads SGHDN; CDR2 reads FVKESK. There are 16 residues in the CDR3. The CDR3 protein is CASSPGTTPLTDTQYF. CDR3 nucleotides: TGTGCCAGCAGCCCAGGGACTACCCCCTTGACAGATACGCAGTATTTT.

V usage is TRBV7-6 and J usage is TRBJ2-3, with 8 bases fitting TRBD1. CDR1 SGHVS and CDR2 FNYEAQ come from the germline V gene. The J segment lost 1 base and the V segment lost 1 base, leaving 1 base of the junction unmatched. The CDR3 is made up of 15 amino acids. The CDR3 loop reads CASSLEGQGTDTQYF. The DNA of the CDR3 is TGTGCCAGCAGCTTAGAGGGACAGGGCACAGATACGCAGTATTTT.

This chain connects TRBV5-3 to TRBJ1-3, with 7 bases lining up with TRBD1. TRBV5-3 is marked as an open reading frame, function uncertain. V was clipped by 4 bases and J by 2 bases; unmatched bases: 9. This CDR3 is built from 16 residues. CDR3 sequence reads: CARSGHRGGAGNTIYF. CDR3 DNA sequence: TGTGCCAGAAGCGGACACAGGGGAGGTGCTGGAAACACCATATATTTT.

This rearrangement joins TRBV6-1 to TRBJ2-7; a weak D match, TRBD1 (6 bases). The CDR3 loop spans 13 amino acids. Per germline, CDR1 MNHNS and CDR2 SASEGT. Trimming removed 2 bases from V and 2 bases from J, with 7 bases in between. CDR3 nucleotide sequence: TGTGCCAGCAGTGAACGGACAGCCTACGAGCAGTACTTC. It translates to CASSERTAYEQYF.

The chain carries TRBV14 and TRBJ2-7; D perhaps matches TRBD2 (6 bases). The germline V and J ends were trimmed by 0 bases and 0 bases, with 21 bases remaining between them. The CDR3 runs to 19 residues. Germline CDR1 SGHDN, CDR2 FVKESK. The CDR3: CASSQDWAQSGVDSYEQYF. The DNA of the CDR3 is TGTGCCAGCAGCCAAGATTGGGCCCAGTCGGGGGTCGACTCCTACGAGCAGTACTTC.

The rearrangement links TRBV5-6 to TRBJ2-1; weak D call: TRBD2 (6 bases). Germline assignment: CDR1 SGHDT and CDR2 YYEEEE. V was shortened by 3 bases and J by 6 bases, with 16 bases between the two germline ends. The CDR3 contains 15 residues. The CDR3 sequence is CASSWTGDLSNEQFF. The CDR3 DNA follows: TGTGCCAGCAGCTGGACGGGGGACCTTTCCAATGAGCAGTTCTTC.

V usage is TRBV29-1 and J usage is TRBJ2-3; TRBD2 aligns across 10 bases. This CDR3 contains 18 residues. Trimming at V came to 4 bases and at J to 3 bases, leaving 16 bases not matched to a gene. Germline V gene sequence: CDR1 SQVTM, CDR2 ANQGSEA. The CDR3 loop reads CSVVGLAGAHPGTDTQYF. The DNA for the CDR3 is TGCAGCGTTGTGGGGCTAGCGGGGGCACACCCTGGGACAGATACGCAGTATTTT.

This chain links TRBV6-5 with TRBJ2-2; D call uncertain. Trimming cost V 7 bases and J 2 bases, with 14 bases left between them. The CDR3 extends over 15 amino acids. The germline V gene encodes CDR1 MNHEY and CDR2 SVGAGI. The CDR3 loop reads CASMSRNLNTGELFF. CDR3 coding DNA: TGTGCCAGCATGTCTAGAAACCTCAACACCGGGGAGCTGTTTTTT.

The chain combines TRBV2 with TRBJ2-2; D perhaps matches TRBD2 (5 bases). Trimming stripped 6 bases from V and 6 bases from J, with 14 bases between. From germline, CDR1 is SNHLY and CDR2 FYNNEI. This CDR3 contains 14 residues. The CDR3 DNA reads as TGTGCCAGCAGACCGCCCCTGAGGGCCGGGGAGCTGTTTTTT. This codes for CASRPPLRAGELFF.

This chain links TRBV25-1 with TRBJ1-5; D is ambiguous. V lost 2 bases and J 5 bases, leaving 10 bases between the germline ends. The germline gives CDR1 MGHDK, CDR2 SYGVNS. This CDR3 has 14 amino acids. DNA for the CDR3: TGTGCCAGCAGTGAACCAGGTAGACATCAGCCCCAGCATTTT. It specifies CASSEPGRHQPQHF.

This clone was seen once. This chain connects TRBV18 to TRBJ1-3; D might be TRBD1 (6 bases). This CDR3 has 16 residues. The germline gives CDR1 KGHSH, CDR2 LQKENI. Between the trimmed V and J ends, which lost 3 bases and 0 bases, there was a span of 12 bases. This CDR3 reads CASSPDRSNSGNTIYF. DNA for the CDR3: TGTGCCAGCTCACCGGACAGATCGAACTCTGGAAACACCATATATTTT. Full variable domain (remainder filled in from reference TRBV18 and TRBJ1-3): NAGVMQNPRHLVRRRGQEARLRCSPMKGHSHVYWYRQLPEEGLKFMVYLQKENIIDESGMPKERFSAEFPKEGPSILRIQQVVRGDSAAYFCASSPDRSNSGNTIYFGEGSWLTVV.

The genes are TRBV7-9 and TRBJ2-2; D is ambiguous. V lost 5 bases, J lost 1 base, and 8 bases lay in between. In germline, CDR1 is SEHNR, CDR2 FQNEAQ (reference sequence). This CDR3 is built from 14 residues. The CDR3 sequence: CASSPHLNTGELFF. CDR3 DNA sequence: TGTGCCAGCAGCCCACATCTGAACACCGGGGAGCTGTTTTTT.

J is TRBJ2-5 and V is TRBV5-1; possible D gene TRBD2, 6 bases. CDR1 and CDR2 from the germline V gene are SGHRS and YFSETQ. This CDR3 region has 17 residues. Trimming left V 5 bases short and J 5 bases short, with 25 bases between. The CDR3 nucleotides are TGCGCCAGCAGTTTTAGGGGACTGACAGAGGGCCAGGAGACCCAGTACTTC. Its translation is CASSFRGLTEGQETQYF.

The V and J genes are TRBV14 and TRBJ1-6; no firm D call. Trimming took off 3 bases at V and 7 bases at J, with 7 bases between the two ends. The CDR3 runs 13 residues. CDR1 is SGHDN, CDR2 FVKESK, per germline. The CDR3 coding sequence is TGTGCCAGCAGCCAGACTTGGAATTCACCCCTCCACTTT. It yields the protein CASSQTWNSPLHF.

The chain recombines TRBV10-2 with TRBJ2-1, with D perhaps TRBD2 (6 bases). This CDR3 has 14 amino acids. CDR1 is WSHSY and CDR2 is SAAADI in the germline V gene. Trimming removed 6 bases at V and 2 bases at J, with 11 bases between. The DNA for the CDR3 is TGCGCCAGCAGCGTGACTAGTACCTACAATGAGCAGTTCTTC. Its protein is CASSVTSTYNEQFF.